Listed below are T cell receptor beta chains from one sample, sequenced in a study of shared clonotypes between healthy human individuals. The table came from immunoSEQ multiplex PCR; TCRdb's copy has only in-frame clones and leaves some out. This sample has some 680,000 clones, with 73% found just once. Sequenced material: memory CD4+ T cells sorted from blood. These receptors came from a woman aged 25 to 39 in good health. CDR3s include the opening cysteine and the closing phenylalanine or tryptophan. D genes are given only for firm matches. Only part of the rows carry a size: once, few, many, or a class if the clone is expanded.

>few|-|TRBJ2-2|TRBV7-9
TGTGCCAGCAGTGTAGGGGTCCCCGGGGAGCTGTTTTTT
CASSVGVPGELFF
>-|TRBD1|TRBJ2-5|TRBV5-1
TGCGCCAGCAGTTTTCAGGGGGACCAAGAGACCCAGTACTTC
CASSFQGDQETQYF
>once|-|TRBJ1-1|TRBV4-2
TGTGCCAGCAGCTCGCAAGGTGGGAACACTGAAGCTTTCTTT
CASSSQGGNTEAFF
>-|TRBD2|TRBJ2-1|TRBV6-6
TGTGCCAGCAGCCGACCCGGGACTAGCGGGAGAGATGAGCAGTTCTTC
CASSRPGTSGRDEQFF
>-|-|TRBJ1-5|TRBV5-1
TGCGCCAGCAGCCAACTGGATAGCAATCAGCCCCAGCATTTT
CASSQLDSNQPQHF
>-|-|TRBJ1-5|TRBV30
TGTGCCTGGAGTCTGGGAACCGGTCAGCCCCAGCATTTT
CAWSLGTGQPQHF
>-|-|TRBJ2-1|TRBV5-1
TGCGCCAGCAGCTTGATGGGAGGTCTTTCTAATGAGCAGTTCTTC
CASSLMGGLSNEQFF
>-|-|TRBJ1-2|TRBV2
TGTGCCAGCATCTGGTCGGGCCCTGAGGCTAACTATGGCTACACCTTC
CASIWSGPEANYGYTF
>-|-|TRBJ1-4|TRBV28
TGTGCCAGCTCGGGTGGGGGTGAAAAACTGTTTTTT
CASSGGGEKLFF
>-|TRBD2|TRBJ2-7|TRBV5-1
TGCGCCAGCAGCTCCACACCTCGACTAGCGGGACACTACGAGCAGTACTTC
CASSSTPRLAGHYEQYF
>-|-|TRBJ2-1|TRBV18
TGTGCCAGCTCACCAGGAGACTACAATGAGCAGTTCTTC
CASSPGDYNEQFF
>-|-|TRBJ2-7|TRBV5-4
TGTGCCAGCAGCTGGGGGGGGACAGCGACCTACGAGCAGTACTTC
CASSWGGTATYEQYF
>-|-|TRBJ1-5|TRBV27
TGTGCCAGCAGGAGGACACAAGGGCAGCCCCAGCATTTT
CASRRTQGQPQHF
>-|TRBD1|TRBJ1-5|TRBV6-6
TGTGCCAGCTCGGGACAGGGTTTAGATCAGCCCCAGCATTTT
CASSGQGLDQPQHF
>once|TRBD1|TRBJ2-7|TRBV6-5
TGTGCCAGCAGTTCGCCGGGACAGAGCTCCTACGAGCAGTACTTC
CASSSPGQSSYEQYF
>-|-|TRBJ2-7|TRBV30
TGTGCCTCCAGGGGGGGGAACGGGTACGAGCAGTACTTC
CASRGGNGYEQYF
>-|-|TRBJ2-1|TRBV6-4
TGTGCCAGCAGTGACCTGAGCTGCCTGCAGTTCTTC
CASSDLSCLQFF
>few|TRBD1|TRBJ2-7|TRBV28
TGTGCCAGCAGACTCGGGACAGTTAGCGAGCAGTACTTC
CASRLGTVSEQYF
>-|TRBD1|TRBJ2-5|TRBV5-1
TGCGCCAGCAGTCCCGGACAGGCCCTAGAGACCCAGTACTTC
CASSPGQALETQYF
>-|-|TRBJ2-2|TRBV7-6
TGTGCCAGCAGCCCGTTCGGGGACGGGGAGCTGTTTTTT
CASSPFGDGELFF
>-|TRBD2|TRBJ2-5|TRBV29-1
TGCAGCGTGTACCTAGCGGGAGTTCCAGAGACCCAGTACTTC
CSVYLAGVPETQYF
>-|TRBD2|TRBJ2-7|TRBV19
TGTGCCAGTAGTATCTCGGGACTAGCGGTTATCTACGAGCAGTACTTC
CASSISGLAVIYEQYF